The text below deals with one T cell receptor (beta chain). The data are from a study of blood T cell repertoires in COVID-19. Study as a whole: Acute-phase and convalescent COVID-19 samples originated in the United States, Italy and Spain. PBMCs, B-cell-depleted T cells, or T cells provided the cDNA or gDNA that made up the material.

The CDR3 spans 13 residues. Deletions cut 6 bases from V and 3 bases from J, with 9 bases between. Germline CDR1 LGHDT, CDR2 YNNKEL (reference sequence). Generated by immunoSEQ multiplex PCR, the TCRdb table keeps only in-frame clones and is missing some. This sample has 130,000 to 150,000 clones, with 88% found just once. The V gene is TRBV3-1 (or the pseudogene TRBV3-2), the J gene TRBJ1-5; D may be TRBD1 (5 bases). This sequence originates from a woman between 45 and 65 years old with acute or convalescent COVID-19. Sequenced input: peripheral blood. The CDR3 DNA reads TGTGCCAGCAGGGGGGGGAACAATCAGCCCCAGCATTTT. Its translation: CASRGGNNQPQHF.